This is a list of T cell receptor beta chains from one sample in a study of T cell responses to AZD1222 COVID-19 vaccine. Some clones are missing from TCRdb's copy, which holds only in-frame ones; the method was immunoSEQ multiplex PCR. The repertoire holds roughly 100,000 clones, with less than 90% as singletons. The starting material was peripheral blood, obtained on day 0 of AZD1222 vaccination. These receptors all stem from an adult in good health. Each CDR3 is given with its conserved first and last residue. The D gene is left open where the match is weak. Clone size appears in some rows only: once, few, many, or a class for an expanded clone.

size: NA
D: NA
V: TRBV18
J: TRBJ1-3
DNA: TGTGCCAGCTCACCATTGGGCCAGGGCTCTGGAAACACCATATATTTT
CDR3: CASSPLGQGSGNTIYF

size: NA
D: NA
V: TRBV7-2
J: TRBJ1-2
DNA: TGTGCCAGCAGCGAGGGACCGAACTATGGCTACACCTTC
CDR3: CASSEGPNYGYTF

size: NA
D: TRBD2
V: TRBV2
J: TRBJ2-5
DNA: TGTGCCAGCCGAGGCGGGGGGGGCCGGGAGACCCAGTACTTC
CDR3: CASRGGGGRETQYF

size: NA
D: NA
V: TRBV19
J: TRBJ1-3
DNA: TGTGCCAGTACCCCCCGCCGGATTACTGGAAACACCATATATTTT
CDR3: CASTPRRITGNTIYF

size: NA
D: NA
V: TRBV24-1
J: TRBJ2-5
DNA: TGTGCCACCAGTGATTCCCGGGGGGCGTCCGCCGTAACCCAGTACTTC
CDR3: CATSDSRGASAVTQYF

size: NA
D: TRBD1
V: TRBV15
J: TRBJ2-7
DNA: TGTGCCACCAGCAGAGTGACAGGGCACGAGCAGTACTTC
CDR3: CATSRVTGHEQYF

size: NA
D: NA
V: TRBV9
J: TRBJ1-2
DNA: TGTGCCAGCAGCGCGACAGCAGCTAACTATGGCTACACCTTC
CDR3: CASSATAANYGYTF

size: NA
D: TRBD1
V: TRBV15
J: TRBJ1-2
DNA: TGTGCCACCAGCAGCGACAGGGGGCGCCTACCTCGGGGCTACACCTTC
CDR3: CATSSDRGRLPRGYTF

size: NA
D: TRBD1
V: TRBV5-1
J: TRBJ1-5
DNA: TGCGCCAGCAGCTTGGATTGGACAGGAGATCAGCCCCAGCATTTT
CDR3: CASSLDWTGDQPQHF

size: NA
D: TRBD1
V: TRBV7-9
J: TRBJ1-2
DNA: TGTGCCAGCAGCCCGGGACAGGGGGCCCGGTATGGCTACACCTTC
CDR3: CASSPGQGARYGYTF

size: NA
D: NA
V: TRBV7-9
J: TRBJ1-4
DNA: TGTGCCAGCAGCTCGTTCCATGAGACTAATGAAAAACTGTTTTTT
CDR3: CASSSFHETNEKLFF

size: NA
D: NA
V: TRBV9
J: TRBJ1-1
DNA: TGTGCCAGCCAGCGGGACACTAACACTGAAGCTTTCTTT
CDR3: CASQRDTNTEAFF

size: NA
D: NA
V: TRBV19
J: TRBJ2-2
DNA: TGTGCCAGTAGTTCCCCTCCCAGTGGGATCGGGGAGCTGTTTTTT
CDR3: CASSSPPSGIGELFF

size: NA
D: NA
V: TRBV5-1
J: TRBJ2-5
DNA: TGCGCCAGCAGCAACCAGGGACGACTGCAAGAGACCCAGTACTTC
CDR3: CASSNQGRLQETQYF

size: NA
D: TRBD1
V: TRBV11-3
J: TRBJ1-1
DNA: TGTGCCAGCAGCTTAGGGACAGGGGGCGCGGCTTTCTTT
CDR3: CASSLGTGGAAFF

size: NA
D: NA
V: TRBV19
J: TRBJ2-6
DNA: TGTGCCAGTAGAACCAGGGGTGGGATTGCTGGGGCCAACGTCCTGACTTTC
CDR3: CASRTRGGIAGANVLTF

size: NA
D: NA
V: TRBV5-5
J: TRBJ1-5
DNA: TGTGCCAGCAGCTTAATACTCATCAATCAGCCCCAGCATTTT
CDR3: CASSLILINQPQHF

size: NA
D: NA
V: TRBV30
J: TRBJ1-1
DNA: TGTGCCTGGAGCGATCTCGGACCCCAAAGCACTGAAGCTTTCTTT
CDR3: CAWSDLGPQSTEAFF

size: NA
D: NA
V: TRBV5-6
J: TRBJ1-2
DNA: TGTGCCAGCAGCTTGCCGGGTAACTATGGCTACACCTTC
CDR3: CASSLPGNYGYTF

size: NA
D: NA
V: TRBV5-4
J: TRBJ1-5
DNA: TGTGCCAGCAGCGTCACTGGAAATAGCAATCAGCCCCAGCATTTT
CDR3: CASSVTGNSNQPQHF

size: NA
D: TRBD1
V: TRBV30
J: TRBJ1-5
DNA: TGTGCCTGGGGGACAGGGTTCAATCAGCCCCAGCATTTT
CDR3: CAWGTGFNQPQHF

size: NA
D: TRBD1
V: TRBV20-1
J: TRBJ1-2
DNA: TGCAGCCACAGGGGTTTCTATGGCTACACCTTC
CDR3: CSHRGFYGYTF

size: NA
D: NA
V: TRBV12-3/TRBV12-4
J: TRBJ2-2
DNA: TGTGCCAGCAGTCGAGGGGGAGCCGGGGAGCTGTTTTTT
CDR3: CASSRGGAGELFF

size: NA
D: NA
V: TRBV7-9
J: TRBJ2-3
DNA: TGTGCCAGCAGCCCGACCCTATCCACAGATACGCAGTATTTT
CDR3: CASSPTLSTDTQYF

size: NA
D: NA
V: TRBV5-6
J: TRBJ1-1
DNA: TGTGCCAGCAGCTTGGGTACGGGGAACACTGAAGCTTTCTTT
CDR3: CASSLGTGNTEAFF

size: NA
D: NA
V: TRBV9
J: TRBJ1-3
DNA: TGTGCCAGCAGCGGCGCGATCCCTGGAGGAGCTGGAAACACCATATATTTT
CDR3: CASSGAIPGGAGNTIYF

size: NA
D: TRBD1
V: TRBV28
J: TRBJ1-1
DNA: TGTGCCAGCAGTTTACCCGGGACAGGGATGAACACTGAAGCTTTCTTT
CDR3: CASSLPGTGMNTEAFF

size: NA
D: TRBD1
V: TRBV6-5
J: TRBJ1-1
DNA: TGTGCCAGCAGTTTGAGGACAGGGAGGACTGAAGCTTTCTTT
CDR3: CASSLRTGRTEAFF

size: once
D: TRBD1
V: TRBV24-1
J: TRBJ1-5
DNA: TGTGCCACCAGTAAAGGGGGCGCAAATCAGCCCCAGCATTTT
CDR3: CATSKGGANQPQHF

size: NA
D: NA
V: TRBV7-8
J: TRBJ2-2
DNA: TGTGCCAGCCGCGCAGCGGCGGGGGCGCACACCGGGGAGCTGTTTTTT
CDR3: CASRAAAGAHTGELFF

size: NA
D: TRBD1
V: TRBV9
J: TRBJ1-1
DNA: TGTGCCAGCAGCACTAACCGGGACAGACCGAATATGAACACTGAAGCTTTCTTT
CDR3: CASSTNRDRPNMNTEAFF

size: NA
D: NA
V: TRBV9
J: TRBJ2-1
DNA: TGTGCCAGCAGCGTGGGTCTAGCTCTTTACAATGAGCAGTTCTTC
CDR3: CASSVGLALYNEQFF

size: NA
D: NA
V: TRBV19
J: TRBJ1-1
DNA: TGTGCCAGTAGTCACGCCAGCCTATACACTGAAGCTTTCTTT
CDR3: CASSHASLYTEAFF

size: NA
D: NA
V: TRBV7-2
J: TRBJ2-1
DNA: TGTGCCAGCAGCCCACCGGGACGGTACAATGAGCAGTTCTTC
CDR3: CASSPPGRYNEQFF

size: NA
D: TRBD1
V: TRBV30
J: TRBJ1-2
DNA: TGTGCCTGGAGTGGCAGGGGGTTGCGCGACTATGGCTACACCTTC
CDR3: CAWSGRGLRDYGYTF

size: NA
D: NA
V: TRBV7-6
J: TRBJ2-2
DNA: TGTGCCAGCACCCAATACAGGCAGGGGCCCGCCGGGGAGCTGTTTTTT
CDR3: CASTQYRQGPAGELFF

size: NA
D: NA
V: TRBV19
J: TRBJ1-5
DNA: TGTGCCAGTAGTATAGATCAGGGCGGATATCAGCCCCAGCATTTT
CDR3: CASSIDQGGYQPQHF

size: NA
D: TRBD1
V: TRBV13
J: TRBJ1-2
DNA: TGTGCCAGCAGCTTTATCCCGCCGGGCCTCGACAGGGTATTGTTCGGCTACACCTTC
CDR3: CASSFIPPGLDRVLFGYTF

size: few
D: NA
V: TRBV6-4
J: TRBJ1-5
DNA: TGTGCCAGCAGTGACAGGGCGGAGAATCAGCCCCAGCATTTT
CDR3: CASSDRAENQPQHF

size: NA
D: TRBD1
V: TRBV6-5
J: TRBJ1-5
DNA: TGTGCCAGCAGGCCTACCCGACAGGGGCAGCCCCAGCATTTT
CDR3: CASRPTRQGQPQHF

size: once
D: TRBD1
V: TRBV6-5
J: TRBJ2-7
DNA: TGTGCCAGCAGCCGGGACAGGGGGCTTGACGAGCAGTACTTC
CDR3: CASSRDRGLDEQYF

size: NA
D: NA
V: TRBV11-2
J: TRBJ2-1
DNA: TGTGCCAGCAGCTTAGGTAGCGGTGGCGGGCATGAGCAGTTCTTC
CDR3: CASSLGSGGGHEQFF

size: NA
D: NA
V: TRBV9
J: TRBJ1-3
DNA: TGTGCCAGCAGCGTAGGGGTAGGGAATGGAAACACCATATATTTT
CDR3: CASSVGVGNGNTIYF

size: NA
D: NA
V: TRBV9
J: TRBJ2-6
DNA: TGTGCCAGCAGCCCAAGTAGCTCTGGGGCCAACGTCCTGACTTTC
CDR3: CASSPSSSGANVLTF

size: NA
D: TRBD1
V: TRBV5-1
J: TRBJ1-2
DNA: TGCGCCAGCAGCTGGCAGGGACAGGGCTTCAATGGCTACACCTTC
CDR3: CASSWQGQGFNGYTF

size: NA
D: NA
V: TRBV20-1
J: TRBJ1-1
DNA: TGCAGTGCTAGTGGGTCGCCCGGGTGGGGCGGCACTGAAGCTTTCTTT
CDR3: CSASGSPGWGGTEAFF

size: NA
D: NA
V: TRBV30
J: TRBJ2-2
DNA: TGTGCCTGGAGTGGTATGGTGGAGCTGTTTTTT
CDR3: CAWSGMVELFF

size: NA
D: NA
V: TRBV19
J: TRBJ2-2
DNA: TGTGCCAGTAGTATAGTCACGAACACCGGGGAGCTGTTTTTT
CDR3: CASSIVTNTGELFF

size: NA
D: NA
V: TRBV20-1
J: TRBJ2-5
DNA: TGCAGTGCTAGGCGCGGGGAGACCCAGTACTTC
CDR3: CSARRGETQYF

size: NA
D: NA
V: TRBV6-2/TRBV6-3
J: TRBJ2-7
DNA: TGTGCCAGCAGTTACAGGCAATACGAGCAGTACTTC
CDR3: CASSYRQYEQYF

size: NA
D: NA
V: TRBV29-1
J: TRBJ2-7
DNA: TGCAGCGTTGAAGGCGGCACCTCCTACGAGCAGTACTTC
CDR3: CSVEGGTSYEQYF